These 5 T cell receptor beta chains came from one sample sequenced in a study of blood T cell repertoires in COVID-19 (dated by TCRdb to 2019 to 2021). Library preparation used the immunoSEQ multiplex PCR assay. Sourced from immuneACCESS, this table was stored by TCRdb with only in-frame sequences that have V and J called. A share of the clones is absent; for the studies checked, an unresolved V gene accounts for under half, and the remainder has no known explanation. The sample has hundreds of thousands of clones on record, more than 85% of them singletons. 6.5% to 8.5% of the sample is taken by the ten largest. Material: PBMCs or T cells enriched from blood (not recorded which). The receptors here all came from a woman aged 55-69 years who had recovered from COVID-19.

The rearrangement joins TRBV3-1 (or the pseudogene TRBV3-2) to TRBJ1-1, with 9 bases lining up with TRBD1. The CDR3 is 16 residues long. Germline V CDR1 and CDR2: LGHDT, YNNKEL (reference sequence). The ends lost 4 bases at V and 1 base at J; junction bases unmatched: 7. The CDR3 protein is CASSRDRVGSNTEAFF. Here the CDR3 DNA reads TGTGCCAGCAGCCGGGACAGGGTGGGGTCGAACACTGAAGCTTTCTTT.

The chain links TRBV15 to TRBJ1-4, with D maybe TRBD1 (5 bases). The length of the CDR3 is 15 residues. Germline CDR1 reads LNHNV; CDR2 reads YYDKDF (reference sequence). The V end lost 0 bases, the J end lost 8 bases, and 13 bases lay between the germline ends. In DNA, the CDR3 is TGTGCCACCAGCAGAGAGGGGCAGGGAGGAGAAAAACTGTTTTTT. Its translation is CATSREGQGGEKLFF.

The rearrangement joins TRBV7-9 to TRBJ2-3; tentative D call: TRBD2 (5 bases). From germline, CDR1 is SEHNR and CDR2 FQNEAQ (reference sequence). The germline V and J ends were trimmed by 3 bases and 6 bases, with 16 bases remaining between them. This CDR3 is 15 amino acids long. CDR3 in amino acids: CASSFHGGTLDTQYF. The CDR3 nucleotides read TGTGCCAGCAGCTTTCATGGAGGCACGCTCGATACGCAGTATTTT.

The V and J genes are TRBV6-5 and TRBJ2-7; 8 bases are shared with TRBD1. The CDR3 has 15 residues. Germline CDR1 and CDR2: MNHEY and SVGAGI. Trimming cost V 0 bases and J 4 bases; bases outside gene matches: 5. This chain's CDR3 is CASSYSQGAQYEQYF. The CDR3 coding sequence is TGTGCCAGCAGTTACTCTCAGGGGGCTCAATACGAGCAGTACTTC.

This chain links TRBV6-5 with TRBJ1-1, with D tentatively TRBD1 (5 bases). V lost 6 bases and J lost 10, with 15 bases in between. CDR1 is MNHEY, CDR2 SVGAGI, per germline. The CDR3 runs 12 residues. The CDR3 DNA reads TGTGCCAGCAGCCCACTTCAGGGAAGAGCTTTCTTT. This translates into CASSPLQGRAFF.